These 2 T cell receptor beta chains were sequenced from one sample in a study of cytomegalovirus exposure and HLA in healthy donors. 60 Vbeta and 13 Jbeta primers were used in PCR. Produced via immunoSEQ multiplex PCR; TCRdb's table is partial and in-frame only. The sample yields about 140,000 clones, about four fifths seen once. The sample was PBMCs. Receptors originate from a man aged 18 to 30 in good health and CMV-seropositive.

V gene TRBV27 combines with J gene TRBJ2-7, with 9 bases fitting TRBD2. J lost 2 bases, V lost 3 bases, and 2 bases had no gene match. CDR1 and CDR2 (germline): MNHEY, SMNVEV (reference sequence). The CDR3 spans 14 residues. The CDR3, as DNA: TGTGCCAGCAGTTTCCTAGCGGGACCCTACGAGCAGTACTTC. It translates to CASSFLAGPYEQYF.

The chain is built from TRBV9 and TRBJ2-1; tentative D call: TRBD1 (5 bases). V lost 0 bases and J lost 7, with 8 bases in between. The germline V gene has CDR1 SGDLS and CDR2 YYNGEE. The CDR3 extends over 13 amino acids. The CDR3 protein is CASSVGQGNEQFF. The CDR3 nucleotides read TGTGCCAGCAGCGTAGGTCAGGGAAATGAGCAGTTCTTC.